This T cell receptor beta chain came from a study of T cells in Graves' hyperthyroidism and ophthalmopathy. Looking at the study overall: Blood was drawn when the patient was first diagnosed and still untreated.

Study-wide results and caveats: Blood also contained most expanded thyroid clonotypes above 0.001. Researchers report that a 13 V-J model separated ophthalmopathy from stable hyperthyroidism.

Amplification of TCR beta CDR3 regions was performed using RNA transcripts as template. TCR CDR3 underwent first-round RT-PCR with the HTBI primer set. TCRdb re-derived calls from the multiplex PCR reads in MiXCR, one entry per CDR3 protein. The table has about 350,000 distinct CDR3 sequences, more than 11% seen once; the top ten hold roughly 24%. To note about this clonotype: The target antigen is unknown.

Germline CDR1 and CDR2: DFQATT and SNEGSKA (reference sequence). The CDR3 consists of 14 residues. The J segment lost 5 bases and the V segment lost 6 bases, leaving 10 bases of the junction unmatched. This rearrangement joins TRBV20-1 to TRBJ2-7; 10 positions match TRBD2. The sample consisted of blood. This sequence was found in a woman in her 30s with Graves' hyperthyroidism. In DNA, the CDR3 is TGCAGTGCACCTCTTCGGACTAGCGGCAACGAGCAGTACTTC. This encodes CSAPLRTSGNEQYF.